This T cell receptor (beta chain) was identified during a study of cytomegalovirus exposure and HLA in healthy donors. Notes on the study in general: Later work found most CMV-associated TCR beta chains apparently HLA-restricted.

Details on this clone: Its antigen is currently unknown.

It was with 60 Vbeta and 13 Jbeta primers that the PCR ran. TCRdb's table, derived via immunoSEQ multiplex PCR, lists solely in-frame clones and lacks some. The sample records 80,000 to 100,000 clones, about three quarters being singletons. The CDR3 contains 19 residues. In germline, CDR1 is SGHDT, CDR2 YYEEEE. The V end lost 7 bases, the J end lost 0 bases, and 23 bases lay between the germline ends. The source of this sequence is a man aged 40-49 years in good health and CMV-seronegative. Sequenced: PBMCs. The chain employs TRBV5-6 and TRBJ1-6; unclear D gene. CDR3 DNA: TGTGCCAGCTGTGTTCGGTGCATAGTTGGTAGCTCCTATAATTCACCCCTCCACTTT. Its protein product is CASCVRCIVGSSYNSPLHF.